This T cell receptor (beta chain) was observed in a study of PD-L1 blockade in urothelial cancer. Study-wide background: Timepoints chosen for blood analysis were 3 weeks (second dose) and 6 weeks after treatment start. Blood samples had a median of around 150,000 T cells.

Described time point: peripheral blood 6 weeks after treatment start. This CDR3 has 15 residues. After removal of 4 bases from V and 3 bases from J, the junction contained 3 bases not matched to a gene. Germline V lookup: CDR1 SGHRS, CDR2 YFSETQ. The repertoire was sequenced with immunoSEQ multiplex PCR; TCRdb's copy has only in-frame clones and lacks some. The data contain around 26,000 clones, more than 65% of them singletons. Sample: PBMCs, taken around atezolizumab (anti-PD-L1) treatment. The V and J genes are TRBV5-1 and TRBJ2-1; the match to TRBD2 covers 11 bases. The clonotype comes from a man between 65 and 79 years old with urothelial cancer. CDR3 nucleotides: TGCGCCAGCAGCGTGGGACTAGCGGACTACAATGAGCAGTTCTTC. Amino acids: CASSVGLADYNEQFF.